The T cell receptor beta chain described here comes from a study of blood T cells in healthy people across ages. Findings and limits, study-wide: Per million T cells, TCR beta diversity dropped about linearly as age rose.

It was with a sample-barcoded 5' primer and a J-beta primer mix that a second PCR of roughly 6 to 11 cycles was run. The template-switch adaptor, which had 12 random nucleotides, put a tag on each cDNA molecule. MiXCR, applied by TCRdb to the 5' RACE reads, yields one record per CDR3 protein. The sample lists some 1.6 million distinct CDR3 sequences; roughly 30% were seen once. A few counts support this clonotype. Its target is not known. Germline V CDR1 and CDR2: SGHDT, YYEEEE. Losses at the gene ends were 3 bases for V and 5 bases for J; bases not matched to a gene: 7. The CDR3 contains 14 residues. The genes are TRBV5-6 and TRBJ1-1; 7 bases match TRBD1. Sequenced: blood. The sequence was collected from a woman aged 30 to 39 in good health. The CDR3 coding sequence is TGTGCCAGCAGCTCGGAGGGGGCGCCAACTGAAGCTTTCTTT. This sequence encodes CASSSEGAPTEAFF.